Listed below are T cell receptor beta chains from one sample, sequenced in a study of T cell responses to AZD1222 COVID-19 vaccine. Generated by immunoSEQ multiplex PCR, the TCRdb table keeps only in-frame clones and is missing some. Of some 100,000 clones listed, approximately 87% are singletons. Sequencing was performed on peripheral blood, taken on day 0 of AZD1222 vaccination. These receptors came from an adult in good health. The CDR3 runs from the conserved cysteine through the conserved F or W.

v_call cdr3_aa
TRBV4-1 CASSQGGTVSSYNEQFF
TRBV2 CASKGQSNQPQHF
TRBV7-8 CASSRTAERSEAFF
TRBV6-2/TRBV6-3 CASSSPANSGGPGEQYF
TRBV7-3 CASSFSLGYTF
TRBV6-5 CASSYGSGRVNTEAFF
TRBV11-1 CASSWQGRGSPLHF
TRBV7-6 CASSWGDSLKTEAFF
TRBV5-4 CASSSGGSDTEAFF
TRBV18 CATSGQFSGNTIYF
TRBV6-6 CASSGPQRGGTDTQYF
TRBV5-5 CASSLQEEGEKLFF
TRBV7-2 CASSSTGGFEKLFF
TRBV7-8 CASSPGTGRGGNTIYF
TRBV20-1 CSASRGGARSYNSPLHF
TRBV7-9 CASSLDGWDNEYTF
TRBV6-5 CASTGTGGASYGYTF
TRBV27 CASSPFVGNTIYF